The sequence of this T cell receptor (beta chain) was determined in a study of graft-versus-host responses after intestinal transplantation. As for the study in general: Grafts were multivisceral, liver-intestinal, or isolated intestinal.

This clone was seen only a few times. Antigen specificity is unknown. Germline V lookup: CDR1 SGHRS, CDR2 YFSETQ. Trimming took 3 bases from V and 9 from J; bases not matched to a gene: 13. The CDR3 loop spans 16 amino acids. Study outcomes and limitations: Detected in recipient marrow were GvH clones, some of which were first observed in ileum or blood. Where graft-donor T cell macrochimerism was present, patients had high graft-versus-host to host-versus-graft clonal ratios in allografts.

Clones were read by immunoSEQ multiplex PCR, and TCRdb kept only the in-frame ones, dropping some. The data hold 95,000 to 110,000 clones, with 87% observed a single time. This TCR was sampled from a human donor who was the organ donor for an intestinal transplant. The specimen was unstimulated CD4+ T cells sorted from spleen or lymph node cells, collected before transplant. V is TRBV5-1 and J is TRBJ2-1; TRBD2 matches 9 bases. The CDR3 nucleotides are TGCGCCAGCAGCTCCGACGTTGCGGGAGCGGGGGGTGAGCAGTTCTTC. Protein product: CASSSDVAGAGGEQFF.